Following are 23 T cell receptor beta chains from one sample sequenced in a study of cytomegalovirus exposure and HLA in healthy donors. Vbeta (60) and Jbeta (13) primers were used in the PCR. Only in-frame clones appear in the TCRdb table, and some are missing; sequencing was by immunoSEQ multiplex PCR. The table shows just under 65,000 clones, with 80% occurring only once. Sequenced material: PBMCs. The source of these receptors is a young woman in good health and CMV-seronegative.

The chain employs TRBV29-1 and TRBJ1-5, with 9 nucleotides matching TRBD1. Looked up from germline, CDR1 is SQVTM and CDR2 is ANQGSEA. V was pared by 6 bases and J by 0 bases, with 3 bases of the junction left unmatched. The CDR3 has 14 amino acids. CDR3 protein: CSVLGQGSNQPQHF. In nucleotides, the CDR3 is TGCAGCGTCTTGGGACAGGGTAGCAATCAGCCCCAGCATTTT.

The CDR3 region has the DNA TGTGCCAGCAGCCAGGACACGGCTAATTCACCCCTCCACTTT. It is translated as CASSQDTANSPLHF. This chain connects TRBV7-6 to TRBJ1-6, with a tentative D call TRBD1 (5 bases). The ends were cut back, 5 bases at V and 6 bases at J, with 11 bases in the middle. The germline gives CDR1 SGHVS, CDR2 FNYEAQ. The CDR3 has 14 residues.

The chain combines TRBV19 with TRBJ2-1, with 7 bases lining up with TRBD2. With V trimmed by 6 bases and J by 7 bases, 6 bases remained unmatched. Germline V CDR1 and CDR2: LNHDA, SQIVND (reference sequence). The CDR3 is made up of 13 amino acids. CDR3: CASSGGRRNEQFF. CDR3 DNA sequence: TGTGCCAGTAGCGGCGGGAGACGGAATGAGCAGTTCTTC.

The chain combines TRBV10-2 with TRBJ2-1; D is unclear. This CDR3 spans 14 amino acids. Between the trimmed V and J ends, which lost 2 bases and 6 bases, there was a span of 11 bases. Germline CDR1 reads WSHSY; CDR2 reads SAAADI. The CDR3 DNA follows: TGCGCCAGCAGTGAGAACCCTAGACCCAATGAGCAGTTCTTC. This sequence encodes CASSENPRPNEQFF.

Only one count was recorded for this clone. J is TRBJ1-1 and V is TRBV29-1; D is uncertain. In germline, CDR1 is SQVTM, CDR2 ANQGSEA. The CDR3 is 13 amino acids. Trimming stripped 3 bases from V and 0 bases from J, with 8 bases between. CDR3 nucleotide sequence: TGCAGCGTTGAGTACAGCATGAACACTGAAGCTTTCTTT. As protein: CSVEYSMNTEAFF.

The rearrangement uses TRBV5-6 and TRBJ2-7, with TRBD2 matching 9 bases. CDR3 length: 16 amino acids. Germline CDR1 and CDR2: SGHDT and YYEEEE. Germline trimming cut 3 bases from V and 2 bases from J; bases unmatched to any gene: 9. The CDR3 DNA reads TGTGCCAGCAGCTGGGGGGGCGGGAGGGGTACCTACGAGCAGTACTTC. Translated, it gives CASSWGGGRGTYEQYF.

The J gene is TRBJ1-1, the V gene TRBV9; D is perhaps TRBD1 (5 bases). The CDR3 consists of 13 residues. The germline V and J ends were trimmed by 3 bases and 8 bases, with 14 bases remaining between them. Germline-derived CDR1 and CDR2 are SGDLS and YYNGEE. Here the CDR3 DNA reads TGTGCCAGCAGCGGAAAGGGGAGGGCCGAAGCTTTCTTT. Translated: CASSGKGRAEAFF.

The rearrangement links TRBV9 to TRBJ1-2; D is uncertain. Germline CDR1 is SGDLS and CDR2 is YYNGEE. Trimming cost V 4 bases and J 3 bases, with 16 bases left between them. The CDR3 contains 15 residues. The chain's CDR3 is CASSFSPSPDYGYTF. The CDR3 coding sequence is TGTGCCAGCAGCTTTTCCCCGAGCCCTGACTATGGCTACACCTTC.

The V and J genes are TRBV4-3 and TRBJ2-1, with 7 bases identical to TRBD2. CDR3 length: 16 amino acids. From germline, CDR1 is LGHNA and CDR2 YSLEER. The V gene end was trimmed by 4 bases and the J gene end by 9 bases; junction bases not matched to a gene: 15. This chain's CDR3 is CASSPRSGSSGLEQFF. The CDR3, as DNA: TGCGCCAGCAGCCCCCGGTCGGGTAGTAGCGGGCTTGAGCAGTTCTTC.

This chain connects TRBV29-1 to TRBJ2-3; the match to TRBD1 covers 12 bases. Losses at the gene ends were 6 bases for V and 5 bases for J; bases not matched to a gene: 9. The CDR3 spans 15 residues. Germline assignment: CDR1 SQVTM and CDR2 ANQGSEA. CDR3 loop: CSVVRGDRGRDTQYF. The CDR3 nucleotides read TGCAGCGTGGTGAGAGGGGACAGGGGGCGAGATACGCAGTATTTT.

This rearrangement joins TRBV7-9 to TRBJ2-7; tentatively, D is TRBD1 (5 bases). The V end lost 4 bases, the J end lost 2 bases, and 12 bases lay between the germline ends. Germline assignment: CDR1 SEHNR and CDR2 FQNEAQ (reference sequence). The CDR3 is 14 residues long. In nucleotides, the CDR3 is TGTGCCAGCAGCTCCCGGACAACAACCTACGAGCAGTACTTC. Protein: CASSSRTTTYEQYF. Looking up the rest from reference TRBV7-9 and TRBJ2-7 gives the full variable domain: DTGVSQNPRHKITKRGQNVTFRCDPISEHNRLYWYRQTLGQGPEFLTYFQNEAQLEKSRLLSDRFSAERPKGSFSTLEIQRTEQGDSAMYLCASSSRTTTYEQYFGPGTRLTVT.

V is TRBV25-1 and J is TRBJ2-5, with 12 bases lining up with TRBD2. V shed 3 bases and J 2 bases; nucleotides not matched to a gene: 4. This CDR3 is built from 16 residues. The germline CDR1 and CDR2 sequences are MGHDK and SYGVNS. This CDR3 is CASSDPGLAGQETQYF. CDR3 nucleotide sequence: TGTGCCAGCAGTGACCCGGGACTAGCGGGTCAAGAGACCCAGTACTTC.

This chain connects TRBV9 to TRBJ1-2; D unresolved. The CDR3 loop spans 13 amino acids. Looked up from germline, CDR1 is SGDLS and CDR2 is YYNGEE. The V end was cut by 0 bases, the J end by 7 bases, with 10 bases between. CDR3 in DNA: TGTGCCAGCAGCGTAGCTTCGGGTAGTGGCTACACCTTC. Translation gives CASSVASGSGYTF.

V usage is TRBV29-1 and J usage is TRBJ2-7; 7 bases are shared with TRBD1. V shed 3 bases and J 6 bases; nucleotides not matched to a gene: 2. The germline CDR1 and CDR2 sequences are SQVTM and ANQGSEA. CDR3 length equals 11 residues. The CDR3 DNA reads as TGCAGCGTTGAGACAGGGATCGAGCAGTACTTC. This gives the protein CSVETGIEQYF.

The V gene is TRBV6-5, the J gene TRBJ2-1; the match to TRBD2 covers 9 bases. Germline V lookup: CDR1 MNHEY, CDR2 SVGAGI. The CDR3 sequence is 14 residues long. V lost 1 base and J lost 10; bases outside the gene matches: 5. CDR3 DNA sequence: TGTGCCAGCAGTTACTTGGCGGGAGGGCTGGAGCAGTTCTTC. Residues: CASSYLAGGLEQFF.

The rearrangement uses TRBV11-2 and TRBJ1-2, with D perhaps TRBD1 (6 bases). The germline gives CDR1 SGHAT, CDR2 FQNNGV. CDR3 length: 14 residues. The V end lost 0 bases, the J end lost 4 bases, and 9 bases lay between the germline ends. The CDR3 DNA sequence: TGTGCCAGCAGCTTAGAATCAGGGGTCTATGGCTACACCTTC. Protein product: CASSLESGVYGYTF.

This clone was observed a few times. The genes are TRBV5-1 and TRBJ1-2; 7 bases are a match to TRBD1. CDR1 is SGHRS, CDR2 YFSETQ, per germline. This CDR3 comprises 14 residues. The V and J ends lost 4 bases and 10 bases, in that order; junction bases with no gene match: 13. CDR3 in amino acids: CASSDQTGTAFYTF. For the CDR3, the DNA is TGCGCCAGCAGCGATCAGACCGGGACAGCCTTCTACACCTTC.

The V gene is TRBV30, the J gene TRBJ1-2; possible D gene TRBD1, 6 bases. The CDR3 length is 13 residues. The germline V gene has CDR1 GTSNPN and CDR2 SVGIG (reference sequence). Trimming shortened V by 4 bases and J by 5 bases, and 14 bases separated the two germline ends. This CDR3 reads CAWKGQGLYGYTF. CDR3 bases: TGTGCCTGGAAAGGGCAGGGGCTTTATGGCTACACCTTC.

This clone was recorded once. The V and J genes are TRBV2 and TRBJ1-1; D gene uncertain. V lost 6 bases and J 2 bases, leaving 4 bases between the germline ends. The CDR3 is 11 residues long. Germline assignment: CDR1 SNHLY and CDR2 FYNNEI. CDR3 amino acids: CASRLNTEAFF. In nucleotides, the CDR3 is TGTGCCAGCAGACTAAACACTGAAGCTTTCTTT. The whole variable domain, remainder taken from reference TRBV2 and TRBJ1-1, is EPEVTQTPSHQVTQMGQEVILRCVPISNHLYFYWYRQILGQKVEFLVSFYNNEISEKSEIFDDQFSVERPDGSNFTLKIRSTKLEDSAMYFCASRLNTEAFFGQGTRLTVV.

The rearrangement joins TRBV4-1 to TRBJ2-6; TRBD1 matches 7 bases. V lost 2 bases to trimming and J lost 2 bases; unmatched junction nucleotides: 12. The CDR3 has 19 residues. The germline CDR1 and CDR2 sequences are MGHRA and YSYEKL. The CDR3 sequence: CASSQLGAQGPPGANVLTF. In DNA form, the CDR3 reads TGCGCCAGCAGCCAACTTGGGGCACAGGGGCCCCCTGGGGCCAACGTCCTGACTTTC.

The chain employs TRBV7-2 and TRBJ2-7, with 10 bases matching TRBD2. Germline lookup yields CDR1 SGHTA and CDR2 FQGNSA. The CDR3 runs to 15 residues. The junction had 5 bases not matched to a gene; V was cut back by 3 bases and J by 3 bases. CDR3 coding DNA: TGTGCCAGCAGCTTCCGAACTAGCGGGGTCTACGAGCAGTACTTC. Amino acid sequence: CASSFRTSGVYEQYF.

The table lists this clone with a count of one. Here the CDR3 reads CASRLPRGYQPQHF. Written as DNA, the CDR3 is TGTGCCAGCAGGTTGCCCCGGGGTTATCAGCCCCAGCATTTT. The rearrangement uses TRBV28 and TRBJ1-5; D ambiguous. This CDR3 comprises 14 residues. Germline CDR1 MDHEN, CDR2 SYDVKM. V was trimmed by 6 bases and J by 5 bases, leaving 14 bases between them. The whole variable domain, remainder taken from reference TRBV28 and TRBJ1-5, is DVKVTQSSRYLVKRTGEKVFLECVQDMDHENMFWYRQDPGLGLRLIYFSYDVKMKEKGDIPEGYSVSREKKERFSLILESASTNQTSMYLCASRLPRGYQPQHFGDGTRLSIL.

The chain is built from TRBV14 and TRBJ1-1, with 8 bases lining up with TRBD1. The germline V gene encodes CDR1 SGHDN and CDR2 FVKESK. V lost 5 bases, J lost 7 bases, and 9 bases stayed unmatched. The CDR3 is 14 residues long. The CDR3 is CASSSRTGKGEAFF. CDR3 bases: TGTGCCAGCAGCTCCCGGACAGGGAAGGGTGAAGCTTTCTTT.